The sequence of this TCR beta chain was determined in a study of cytomegalovirus exposure and HLA in healthy donors (dated by TCRdb to about 2017). Describing the broader study: In an earlier analysis of under 600 of the donors, around 290 Gb of sequence data and some 120 million unique TCR beta sequences from about 179 million T cells were reported. The study combined high-throughput TCR immunosequencing, statistical association of individual TCRs with disease status, and machine learning to predict cytomegalovirus infection status. Alongside the repertoire data, information on donor age, sex, ethnicity and CMV serostatus was compiled. A later analysis re-examined previously published TCR beta repertoires from hundreds of donors and added high-resolution HLA genotyping to investigate patterns of TCR occurrence. Both class I and class II loci were covered by HLA typing, at four-digit resolution. A later genetic analysis took genome-wide SNP genotypes for about 55% of the roughly 700 donors and used that subset as a discovery cohort. On average, over 200,000 unique TCR beta nucleotide sequences were sequenced per donor among 350 to 400 genotyped donors of the cohort, with 15% to 20% of those sequences being non-productive. The number of donors typed differed by locus, with about 629-630 for A, B, C, DRB1 and DQB1, around 520 for DQA1, approximately 580 for DPA1, and roughly 450 for DPB1. The study aimed to test whether signatures of past pathogen exposure could be identified by cataloging public T cell receptors. An early release covering roughly 640 HLA-typed donors comprised 300 to 350 gigabases of sequencing data and approximately 80 million unique TCR sequences. Every discovery cohort repertoire had been produced on one sequencing platform. Because of strong linkage in the cohort, four or five DR-DQ haplotypes were treated as single units for association and clustering. To decide whether each TCR beta V gene segment behaved as functional or pseudogenic, an earlier analysis of over 500 of the donors relied on high-throughput TCR beta sequencing. In addition to the first cohort of several hundred subjects, a separate validation cohort of 100 to 150 different subjects was used. Using immunosequencing, the study profiled T cell repertoires from 550 to 750 subjects and related those repertoires to cytomegalovirus serostatus. Rather than using new phenotypic data, the later analysis identified candidate immune exposures from TCR beta sequences and from how often those sequences occurred across donors. Of the 300 to 500 genotyped donors, over 80% were placed in the genetic ancestry cluster associated with self-reported Caucasian donors.

Beyond this particular receptor, the publication reports: The classifier was reported to diagnose cytomegalovirus status with high specificity and sensitivity in both the original and validation cohorts. Only TCR beta chains were sequenced in this cohort, and the absence of alpha or paired-chain data limited detectable features. In a later analysis, several top co-occurrence clusters were reported to appear linked to parvovirus B19, influenza, CMV and Epstein-Barr virus. A later genetic analysis associated a missense DCLRE1C variant with V-gene and J-gene trimming of TCR beta chains, and an independent cohort replicated the association. Linkage disequilibrium might explain the correlated functional status among segregating V segments, but an unknown experimental factor could not be excluded. In a later analysis, HLA-associated TCR beta chains showed more clonal expansion and lower generation probabilities than non-associated chains that were equally common. A cluster of highly shared sequence variants was judged likely to represent a technical artifact of the sequencing pipeline. Some IMGT-functional V segments, including TRBV6-2 and TRBV6-3, could not be distinguished by the 87-base-pair reads and were therefore excluded. Because HLA typing was unavailable for some donors at each locus, only the typed subset was used in association tests. Seventeen rarely observed V segments, including chromosome 9 orphons, were excluded from the earlier analysis of approximately 500 of the donors because counts were too low. Broadly in line with IMGT annotations, most TCR beta V segments showed up in productive rearrangements about 87% or about 30% of the time in an earlier analysis of approximately 640 of the donors. Across donors, most TCR sequences were observed very rarely, whereas some public TCRs were present in many individuals. In vitro tests confirmed that a few of the cytomegalovirus-associated TCR beta chains recognize cytomegalovirus antigens. Specific HLA alleles were associated with 18,000 or so TCR beta sequences at a false discovery rate of 0.05 in a later analysis. A further reported finding was that TCR beta sequences accurately predicted the HLA-A and HLA-B alleles for most subjects in the first cohort. In a later analysis, TCR association rates were found to vary across HLA loci, with the most associated TCRs seen for DRB1 alleles and the fewest for HLA-C alleles. Immune exposure information for the cohort was limited to CMV serostatus. In the study, about 150 TCR beta chains were listed as associated with cytomegalovirus. The presence/absence analyses assumed that sequencing depth was roughly uniform across donors, and that assumption may not be true. Strong co-occurrence of HLA alleles, especially DR and DQ, made assigning TCR associations to individual alleles difficult. According to the authors, the approach could potentially be generalized to other disease states and immunological phenotypes. Compared with the roughly 710-donor mean, donors in an Asian-associated ancestry cluster had fewer N-insertions in productive TCRs, according to a later genetic analysis. A later analysis found that most CMV-associated TCR beta chains appeared HLA-restricted, with HLA associations seemingly driven largely by CMV exposure.

Relative to germline, V is 4 bases shorter and J is 6 bases shorter, with 19 bases between their ends. The cysteine opens and the phenylalanine closes a CDR3 of 16 amino acids. The retained sequence is limited to the CDR3, 48 bases, with the frame set at the first base. CDR1 and CDR2 (LNHDA, SQIVND) derive from the germline V gene (reference sequence). In total, approximately 610 healthy bone marrow donors made up the cohort. All cohort members were sampled while nominally healthy, although unrecorded immune exposures were likely present. The donor was CMV seronegative and belonged to the group of several hundred seronegative cohort members. Each donor provided a peripheral blood sample, and peripheral blood mononuclear cells were used for TCR beta sequencing. Genomic DNA extraction from the blood cell samples was performed with the Qiagen DNeasy Blood Extraction Kit. Comment on this clone: It lacks a known antigen. Base qualities are not recorded, but no much larger clone differs from it by a single base.

The library relied on the immunoSEQ multiplex PCR assay. The multiplex PCR relied on a mix of 60 forward primers for TCR Vbeta segments and 13 reverse primers for TCR Jbeta segments. The CDR3 region of rearranged TCR beta genes was amplified from genomic DNA by a multiplex PCR assay. Amplified TCR beta libraries were sequenced as 87-base-pair reads on the Illumina HiSeq System. In the source study's methods: Across the 500 to 700 repertoires, a later analysis counted about 81 million unique TCR beta chains, 9 million to 14 million of which were shared by at least two donors. A nearest-neighbor algorithm error-corrected the raw reads and collapsed the reads into unique sequences, merging closely related sequences to remove PCR and sequencing errors. V, D and J gene segments were assigned by aligning CDR3 sequences to IMGT reference sequences. For a sequence to be retained, a match of at least six nucleotides was required to both a V gene segment and a J gene segment. Rearrangements were called productive when the CDR3 lacked stop codons and stayed in frame with V and J; all others were non-productive. Following IMGT convention, CDR3 was defined as the stretch from the second conserved V-encoded cysteine up to the conserved J-encoded phenylalanine. In an earlier analysis of more than 550 of the donors, sequences lacking an unambiguous match to a single V gene segment were excluded. In an earlier analysis of 587 of the donors, a V segment was called functional when productive rearrangements were above 56.7%, and segregating when the standard deviation between donors exceeded 5%. A statistical classification framework was built to diagnose cytomegalovirus status from the catalog of TCR beta chain sequences. V and J gene assignment, in a later analysis, came from comparing TCR nucleotide sequences with IMGT/GENE-DB human TR gene sequences. A later analysis assigned CDR3 sequences and most-parsimonious VDJ recombination scenarios with the TCRdist pipeline. In a later analysis, each TCR beta chain was defined by its CDR3 amino acid sequence together with its V-gene family, and reads without a unique V-gene family were excluded. A later analysis removed 500 to 650 highly shared, low-generation-probability nucleotide sequences to deal with suspected cross-contamination and a sequencing artifact. A later analysis calculated a clonal expansion index for each public chain from normalized within-repertoire ranks of inferred template counts. Generation probabilities in a later analysis came from a VDJ recombination model fitted to out-of-frame rearrangements, and those results were checked against IGoR. In a later analysis, TCR-TCR, TCR-HLA and TCR-CMV co-occurrence was scored with hypergeometric tests, and a repertoire-size bias correction was applied to TCR pairs. A later analysis estimated false discovery rates by permuting HLA or CMV assignments 20 times. In a later analysis, co-occurring TCRs were grouped using DBSCAN, and TCRdist sequence similarity was added for clustering within HLA-allele-positive subsets. Co-occurrence clustering excluded repertoires with fewer than 30,000 or more than 120,000 public chains, plus five with anomalous nucleotide sharing. TCRdb obtained this table from immuneACCESS and retained in-frame rearrangements with V and J assigned. These tables miss some clones; where compared with another copy, unresolved V genes account for less than half of the shortfall, and the remainder is unexplained. V and J calls and clone size come straight from that table; D and trimming were deduced from the DNA. For this sample there are under 90,000 clones; 75% appear just once. 2% to 2.5% of the sample goes to the ten largest clones.

The TCR sequence derives from a man in his forties in good health and CMV-seronegative. Material: PBMCs. This chain is built from TRBV19 and TRBJ2-1; the D region possibly corresponds to TRBD1 (6 bases align). In nucleotides, the sequence is TGTGCCAGTAGTAGACCTGGGGGCCCCCGGGGCAATGAGCAGTTCTTC. This translates into CASSRPGGPRGNEQFF.